The 17 T cell receptor beta chains in this list originate from one sample, sequenced in a study of blood T cell repertoires in COVID-19. TCRdb's copy holds only in-frame clones and misses some; the assay was immunoSEQ multiplex PCR. The table has about 170,000 clones, 70% to 90% seen once. The sample was peripheral blood. The receptors were sampled from a woman of 80 years or more with COVID-19, enrolled during active disease.

The chain combines TRBV7-2 with TRBJ2-1; 10 bases agree with TRBD1. With V trimmed by 5 bases and J by 10 bases, 11 bases remained unmatched. Germline V gene lookup returns CDR1 SGHTA and CDR2 FQGNSA. The CDR3 has 15 residues. The CDR3 loop reads CASSVRDRGLGEQFF. The CDR3 DNA is TGTGCCAGCAGCGTCCGGGACAGGGGCCTCGGGGAGCAGTTCTTC.

This chain links TRBV28 with TRBJ1-5, with 7 bases lining up with TRBD1. The CDR3 is made up of 16 amino acids. Germline-derived CDR1 and CDR2 are MDHEN and SYDVKM. The J segment lost 1 base and the V segment lost 6 bases, leaving 9 bases of the junction unmatched. The CDR3: CASSTDRAWSNQPQHF. In DNA, the CDR3 is TGTGCCAGCAGCACCGACAGGGCTTGGAGCAATCAGCCCCAGCATTTT. Filled out from reference TRBV28 and TRBJ1-5, the complete variable domain reads DVKVTQSSRYLVKRTGEKVFLECVQDMDHENMFWYRQDPGLGLRLIYFSYDVKMKEKGDIPEGYSVSREKKERFSLILESASTNQTSMYLCASSTDRAWSNQPQHFGDGTRLSIL.

The chain links TRBV4-3 to TRBJ2-2, with D maybe TRBD2 (6 bases). The germline V and J ends were trimmed by 4 bases and 5 bases, with 26 bases remaining between them. Per the germline V gene, CDR1 is LGHNA and CDR2 is YSLEER. The CDR3 extends over 19 amino acids. CDR3 in DNA: TGCGCCAGCAGCCCTTCTATTAACTGGTTGGGGGGAAAGACCGGGGAGCTGTTTTTT. Amino acids: CASSPSINWLGGKTGELFF.

The DNA for the CDR3 is TGCGCCAGCAGAGGCCTAGCGGGAGACAATGAGCAGTTCTTC. Its translation is CASRGLAGDNEQFF. V gene TRBV5-1 combines with J gene TRBJ2-1, with 10 bases lining up with TRBD2. Germline V gene sequence: CDR1 SGHRS, CDR2 YFSETQ. The junction had 4 bases not matched to a gene; V was cut back by 5 bases and J by 5 bases. The CDR3 runs 14 residues.

A single count supports this clone. V and J are TRBV7-6 and TRBJ1-1; D is uncertain. V lost 5 bases and J 7 bases, leaving 20 bases between the germline ends. The germline V gene encodes CDR1 SGHVS and CDR2 FNYEAQ. The CDR3 runs to 15 residues. The CDR3 bases are TGTGCCAGCAGCCCTTCGATTTGGCGGTCCTTTGAAGCTTTCTTT. It is translated as CASSPSIWRSFEAFF. The full variable domain, completed using reference TRBV7-6 and TRBJ1-1, is GAGVSQSPRYKVTKRGQDVALRCDPISGHVSLYWYRQALGQGPEFLTYFNYEAQQDKSGLPNDRFSAERPEGSISTLTIQRTEQRDSAMYRCASSPSIWRSFEAFFGQGTRLTVV.

V is TRBV6-4 and J is TRBJ1-2; D is perhaps TRBD1 (6 bases). CDR1 and CDR2 (germline): MRHNA, SNTAGT. The CDR3 consists of 14 residues. V was cut by 3 bases and J by 8 bases, with 16 bases left in between. CDR3 in DNA: TGTGCCAGCAGTGAAATTTCGGGACACGGGGGCTACACCTTC. It translates to CASSEISGHGGYTF.

This chain joins TRBV11-2 and TRBJ2-7; possibly TRBD1 for D (8 bases). This CDR3 has 14 residues. CDR1 and CDR2 from the germline V gene are SGHAT and FQNNGV. The V and J ends lost 4 bases and 4 bases respectively, with 14 bases between them. CDR3 region: CASSWTGREYEQYF. CDR3 DNA: TGTGCCAGCAGCTGGACAGGGCGGGAGTACGAGCAGTACTTC.

This clone was observed a few times. The chain uses TRBV6-5 and TRBJ2-3, with 9 bases identical to TRBD2. Germline lookup yields CDR1 MNHEY and CDR2 SVGAGI. CDR3 size: 15 residues. V shed 6 bases, J shed 1 base, and the junction held 5 bases outside the gene matches. In DNA, the CDR3 is TGTGCCAGCAGCGTAGCGGGAGCGGGCACAGATACGCAGTATTTT. Residues: CASSVAGAGTDTQYF.

The V gene is TRBV9, the J gene TRBJ1-4, with a weak D call TRBD1 (5 bases). The germline V and J ends were trimmed by 4 bases and 11 bases, with 18 bases remaining between them. From germline, CDR1 is SGDLS and CDR2 YYNGEE. There are 14 residues in the CDR3. The CDR3 coding sequence is TGTGCCAGCAGCTCCCAAGGGGCGGGAGAGAAACTGTTTTTT. As protein: CASSSQGAGEKLFF.

This clone was counted a single time. This chain links TRBV19 with TRBJ1-1; maybe TRBD1 (5 bases). V lost 6 bases and J lost 5, with 22 bases in between. Germline loops: CDR1 LNHDA, CDR2 SQIVND (reference sequence). This CDR3 is built from 16 residues. Written as DNA, the CDR3 is TGTGCCAGTAGGAATAGGGAAAAGGGGAAAGTTACTGAAGCTTTCTTT. Residues: CASRNREKGKVTEAFF.

The count of this clone is one. The rearrangement links TRBV24-1 to TRBJ2-3, with 9 bases matching TRBD2. The germline gives CDR1 KGHDR, CDR2 SFDVKD. The CDR3 spans 14 residues. Germline trimming cut 5 bases from V and 8 bases from J; bases unmatched to any gene: 7. The CDR3 nucleotides read TGTGCCACCAGTGTTGCGGCGGGAGGGGGTACGCAGTATTTT. This translates into CATSVAAGGGTQYF.

The chain employs TRBV5-1 and TRBJ2-5, with D tentatively TRBD1 (5 bases). Per the germline V gene, CDR1 is SGHRS and CDR2 is YFSETQ. This CDR3 region has 16 residues. V was pared by 4 bases and J by 1 base, with 17 bases between. The DNA of the CDR3 is TGCGCCAGCAGCGGGCAGGGCGCACTATCCCAAGAGACCCAGTACTTC. Its translation is CASSGQGALSQETQYF.

V is TRBV28 and J is TRBJ1-5, with TRBD1 identical over 7 bases. Germline trimming cut 5 bases from V and 3 bases from J; bases unmatched to any gene: 7. This CDR3 region has 15 residues. Germline assignment: CDR1 MDHEN and CDR2 SYDVKM. The CDR3 loop reads CASSPPGQDNQPQHF. The DNA for the CDR3 is TGTGCCAGCAGTCCTCCTGGACAGGACAATCAGCCCCAGCATTTT.

The chain has TRBV28 and TRBJ2-2; 9 nucleotides agree with TRBD2. Germline values: CDR1 MDHEN, CDR2 SYDVKM. V lost 3 bases to trimming and J lost 5 bases; unmatched junction nucleotides: 7. The CDR3 has 16 amino acids. DNA of the CDR3: TGTGCCAGCAGTTTTCCGAGCGGGAGGACGACCGGGGAGCTGTTTTTT. Amino acid sequence: CASSFPSGRTTGELFF.

The V call is TRBV24-1, the J call TRBJ2-1, with 11 bases matching TRBD2. Unmatched junction bases numbered 15, after V lost 2 bases and J lost 7 bases. The CDR3 spans 19 residues. Germline V lookup: CDR1 KGHDR, CDR2 SFDVKD. CDR3 in DNA: TGTGCCACCAGTGATTCGATCGGGAGGAGACTAGCGGGAACTAATGAGCAGTTCTTC. This encodes CATSDSIGRRLAGTNEQFF.

This rearrangement joins TRBV7-9 to TRBJ1-6, with D uncertain. The CDR3 spans 16 residues. V lost 5 bases to trimming and J lost 10 bases, with 21 bases between them. The germline V gene encodes CDR1 SEHNR and CDR2 FQNEAQ (reference sequence). The CDR3 nucleotides are TGTGCCAGCAGCCCAACCCCCAAAGGAGGACGCTCACCCCTCCACTTT. Its translation is CASSPTPKGGRSPLHF.

This clone was seen only once. V usage is TRBV6-2 or TRBV6-3 and J usage is TRBJ1-5; tentatively, D is TRBD1 (5 bases). The V end was cut by 5 bases, the J end by 3 bases, with 20 bases between. Germline CDR1 is MNHEY and CDR2 is SVGEGT. The CDR3 is 17 amino acids. CDR3 sequence (DNA): TGTGCCAGCAGTATAATATCGTCGGTGGGGCTCAATCAGCCCCAGCATTTT. It is translated as CASSIISSVGLNQPQHF.